The 14 T cell receptor beta chains below were found in one sample sequenced in a study of T cell responses to AZD1222 COVID-19 vaccine. Using immunoSEQ multiplex PCR, the repertoire was profiled, and TCRdb retains in-frame clones only, with some absent. The table shows around 78,000 clones, with around nine tenths occurring only once. The source was peripheral blood, collected on day 0 of MenACWY control vaccination. The source is an adult in good health.

This clone has a handful of counts. The J gene is TRBJ1-5, the V gene TRBV6-5, with D hard to call. From germline, CDR1 is MNHEY and CDR2 SVGAGI. Between the trimmed V and J ends, which lost 4 bases and 0 bases, there was a span of 13 bases. The CDR3 covers 16 residues. This CDR3 is CASSSDKKPSNQPQHF. CDR3 sequence (DNA): TGTGCCAGCAGTTCCGATAAGAAGCCTAGCAATCAGCCCCAGCATTTT.

This clone was picked up a small number of times. V is TRBV7-9 and J is TRBJ1-1; 7 positions match TRBD1. The CDR3 spans 15 residues. V trimming: 5 bases; J trimming: 3 bases; junction bases outside the gene matches: 9. Germline loops: CDR1 SEHNR, CDR2 FQNEAQ (reference sequence). In DNA, the CDR3 is TGTGCCAGCAGCGCTACAGGGGTTGGGGACACTGAAGCTTTCTTT. This codes for CASSATGVGDTEAFF.

The chain employs TRBV6-4 and TRBJ1-5; D is unclear. The V gene lost 4 bases and the J gene lost 4 bases, with 8 bases spanning the gap. The germline gives CDR1 MRHNA, CDR2 SNTAGT. The CDR3 length is 13 residues. The CDR3 is CASSVSSNQPQHF. CDR3 DNA sequence: TGTGCCAGCAGTGTCAGCTCAAATCAGCCCCAGCATTTT.

This chain joins TRBV5-1 and TRBJ2-3, with 11 bases matching TRBD2. The CDR3 contains 15 residues. The germline gives CDR1 SGHRS, CDR2 YFSETQ. J gave up 0 bases and V 5 bases, and 2 bases lay outside the gene matches. The CDR3 coding sequence is TGCGCCAGCAGACCTAGCGGGAGGAGCACAGATACGCAGTATTTT. Its protein is CASRPSGRSTDTQYF.

The chain links TRBV7-2 to TRBJ1-6; the D gene is possibly TRBD1 (5 bases). CDR1 SGHTA and CDR2 FQGNSA come from the germline V gene. V was shortened by 1 base and J by 9 bases, with 16 bases between the two germline ends. The CDR3 runs to 16 residues. The CDR3 region is CASSLGGAANSSPLHF. In DNA, the CDR3 is TGTGCCAGCAGCTTAGGAGGGGCGGCTAATTCTTCACCCCTCCACTTT.

The V call is TRBV10-1, the J call TRBJ2-5, with 13 bases matching TRBD2. The CDR3 has 16 residues. Germline V gene sequence: CDR1 WNHNN, CDR2 SYGVQD (reference sequence). V lost 2 bases and J lost 2; bases outside the gene matches: 2. The CDR3 loop is CASSEGTSGKQETQYF. The CDR3 DNA sequence: TGCGCCAGCAGTGAGGGGACTAGCGGGAAGCAAGAGACCCAGTACTTC.

The chain has TRBV7-2 and TRBJ2-1, with a weak D call TRBD1 (6 bases). Looked up from germline, CDR1 is SGHTA and CDR2 is FQGNSA. Trimming took 5 bases from V and 9 from J, leaving 14 bases between them. CDR3 length: 13 residues. For the CDR3, the DNA is TGTGCCAGCAGCCTTCTGGGGGCGGGTGAGCAGTTCTTC. Residues: CASSLLGAGEQFF.

The chain employs TRBV5-4 and TRBJ1-2, with D possibly being TRBD1 (6 bases). The CDR3 contains 13 residues. Germline V gene data show CDR1 as SGHNT and CDR2 as YYREEE (reference sequence). V lost 2 bases to trimming and J lost 2 bases, with 7 bases between them. CDR3 protein: CASSLQGNYGYTF. For the CDR3, the DNA is TGTGCCAGCAGCTTACAGGGAAACTATGGCTACACCTTC.

The chain recombines TRBV6-5 with TRBJ2-1; D is unclear. The CDR3 spans 14 residues. Germline CDR1 is MNHEY and CDR2 is SVGAGI. Trimming pared 0 bases from V and 5 bases from J, leaving 8 bases between. CDR3 sequence (DNA): TGTGCCAGCAGTTACTCGATGGCGGACAATGAGCAGTTCTTC. Translated: CASSYSMADNEQFF.

The chain links TRBV16 to TRBJ2-7; no definite D call. V was trimmed by 0 bases and J by 7 bases, leaving 10 bases between them. Looked up from germline, CDR1 is KGHSY and CDR2 is FQNENV. This CDR3 has 13 residues. The CDR3 sequence: CASSQSGGGEQYF. CDR3 coding DNA: TGTGCCAGCAGCCAATCTGGTGGTGGGGAGCAGTACTTC.

The chain recombines TRBV3-1 (or the pseudogene TRBV3-2) with TRBJ2-2; 8 nucleotides line up with TRBD2. Trimming cost V 5 bases and J 4 bases; bases outside gene matches: 6. This CDR3 is built from 15 residues. Germline V gene sequence: CDR1 LGHDT, CDR2 YNNKEL (reference sequence). CDR3 amino acids: CASSLRAGVTGELFF. The CDR3 nucleotides read TGTGCCAGCAGCTTACGAGCGGGGGTCACCGGGGAGCTGTTTTTT.

This clone was counted only a few times. The chain links TRBV5-8 to TRBJ2-1; 8 positions match TRBD2. This CDR3 contains 15 residues. Germline lookup yields CDR1 SGHTS and CDR2 YDEGEE. After removal of 5 bases from V and 7 bases from J, the junction contained 11 bases not matched to a gene. The chain's CDR3 is CASRPPASGSNEQFF. DNA for the CDR3: TGTGCCAGCAGGCCGCCCGCTAGCGGGTCGAATGAGCAGTTCTTC.

The chain joins TRBV2 to TRBJ1-1; D unresolved. Germline values: CDR1 SNHLY, CDR2 FYNNEI. V lost 7 bases and J lost 5, with 11 bases in between. The CDR3 length is 12 residues. The CDR3: CASNPAGTEAFF. The CDR3 DNA is TGTGCCAGCAACCCGGCGGGGACTGAAGCTTTCTTT.

The rearrangement links TRBV2 to TRBJ1-2; 8 bases are shared with TRBD1. Germline V lookup: CDR1 SNHLY, CDR2 FYNNEI. V lost 8 bases to trimming and J lost 0 bases; unmatched junction nucleotides: 11. This CDR3 has 16 amino acids. CDR3 region: CASGPVTGGSNYGYTF. Written as DNA, the CDR3 is TGTGCCAGCGGCCCTGTTACAGGGGGGTCTAACTATGGCTACACCTTC. Full variable domain (missing parts from reference TRBV2 and TRBJ1-2): EPEVTQTPSHQVTQMGQEVILRCVPISNHLYFYWYRQILGQKVEFLVSFYNNEISEKSEIFDDQFSVERPDGSNFTLKIRSTKLEDSAMYFCASGPVTGGSNYGYTFGSGTRLTVV.